Listed here are 20 T cell receptor beta chains from one sample, sequenced in a study of T cell repertoires in cytomegalovirus infection. TCRdb passed the reads through MiXCR, listing each CDR3 protein once. The table includes approximately 750,000 distinct CDR3 sequences, approximately 40% detected once. Sequences were obtained from PBMCs. The receptor source for this set is a human donor in good health (CMV status not recorded). Some clones in this sample may be carry-over from other donors' samples.

This clonotype was picked up many times. The rearrangement uses TRBV28 and TRBJ1-1; D is uncertain. From germline, CDR1 is MDHEN and CDR2 SYDVKM. This CDR3 is 14 amino acids long. Trimming took 6 bases from V and 1 from J, leaving 12 bases between them. CDR3 DNA: TGTGCCAGCAGAGGGAGGGTAGAGAACACTGAAGCTTTCTTT. The encoded protein is CASRGRVENTEAFF. Based on the CDR3 plus reference TRBV28 and TRBJ1-1, the full variable domain is DVKVTQSSRYLVKRTGEKVFLECVQDMDHENMFWYRQDPGLGLRLIYFSYDVKMKEKGDIPEGYSVSREKKERFSLILESASTNQTSMYLCASRGRVENTEAFFGQGTRLTVV.

This clonotype was seen more than once but under ten times. The chain carries TRBV28 and TRBJ2-5; D is perhaps TRBD1 (7 bases). The V gene's germline CDR1 is MDHEN and CDR2 SYDVKM. The ends were cut back, 5 bases at V and 3 bases at J, with 19 bases in the middle. This CDR3 has 16 amino acids. The CDR3 coding sequence is TGTGCCAGCAGTATTCGGCAGGGGGGACTGGAAGAGACCCAGTACTTC. Translation: CASSIRQGGLEETQYF. Variable domain in full (rest from reference TRBV28 and TRBJ2-5): DVKVTQSSRYLVKRTGEKVFLECVQDMDHENMFWYRQDPGLGLRLIYFSYDVKMKEKGDIPEGYSVSREKKERFSLILESASTNQTSMYLCASSIRQGGLEETQYFGPGTRLLVL.

CDR3 sequence: CASSITAGPGELFF. The CDR3 region has the DNA TGTGCCAGTAGTATAACGGCCGGACCCGGGGAGCTGTTTTTT. The chain links TRBV19 to TRBJ2-2; unclear D gene. Germline V gene data show CDR1 as LNHDA and CDR2 as SQIVND (reference sequence). V dropped 2 bases and J dropped 6 bases, with 10 bases sitting between them. This CDR3 comprises 14 residues.

V is TRBV7-2 and J is TRBJ2-3, with TRBD2 matching over 9 bases. Germline V gene lookup returns CDR1 SGHTA and CDR2 FQGNSA. The V and J ends lost 7 bases and 5 bases, in that order; junction bases with no gene match: 10. The CDR3 is made up of 15 amino acids. This CDR3 is CASTGGGREGDTQYF. The CDR3 DNA reads TGTGCCAGCACCGGGGGCGGGAGGGAGGGAGATACGCAGTATTTT.

CDR3 sequence (DNA): TGTGCCAGCAGTAGCGGGAGAGATTCGCGGAGCATTCAGTACTTC. Translating gives CASSSGRDSRSIQYF. This rearrangement joins TRBV2 to TRBJ2-4; 8 positions agree with TRBD2. V gave up 5 bases and J gave up 9 bases; unmatched junction bases: 12. The CDR3 is made up of 15 amino acids. Germline CDR1 is SNHLY and CDR2 is FYNNEI.

With respect to this clonotype: This may be a read error, as it is one base from a much larger clone. The chain uses TRBV7-6 and TRBJ2-7; TRBD2 is a possible D gene (6 bases). CDR3 length: 13 amino acids. Germline V CDR1 and CDR2: SGHVS, FNYEAQ. Deletions cut 4 bases from V and 9 bases from J, with 16 bases between. The CDR3 sequence: CASSSGVSDAQYF. CDR3 nucleotides: TGTGCCAGCAGCTCGGGGGTTTCGGACGCGCAGTACTTC.

This chain connects TRBV20-1 to TRBJ2-3; no clear D. The CDR3 loop spans 14 amino acids. Trimming took 3 bases from V and 2 from J, leaving 12 bases between them. Germline CDR1 reads DFQATT; CDR2 reads SNEGSKA (reference sequence). The DNA of the CDR3 is TGCAGTGCTAGGTCCCTCCAACACACAGATACGCAGTATTTT. Protein: CSARSLQHTDTQYF.

This clonotype has more than one count but fewer than ten. CDR3: CASSIGTMGETQYF. CDR3 bases: TGTGCCAGCAGTATTGGGACTATGGGAGAGACCCAGTACTTC. The genes are TRBV12-3 or TRBV12-4 and TRBJ2-5; 7 nucleotides agree with TRBD2. The trim removed 5 bases at V and 4 bases at J, leaving 7 bases unmatched. CDR3 length equals 14 residues.

This clonotype appeared many times. The chain couples TRBV7-6 to TRBJ2-1; 9 nucleotides align to TRBD2. The germline CDR1 and CDR2 sequences are SGHVS and FNYEAQ. The CDR3 sequence is 15 residues long. V lost 5 bases to trimming and J lost 2 bases; unmatched junction nucleotides: 4. The CDR3 DNA reads TGTGCCAGCAGCATAACTAGCGGGCCCTACAATGAGCAGTTCTTC. Translated, it gives CASSITSGPYNEQFF.

CDR3 DNA: TGTGCCAGCAGTTTGAACAACCTTTACGAGCAGTACTTC. Translating gives CASSLNNLYEQYF. This rearrangement joins TRBV27 to TRBJ2-7, with unresolved D. Trimming removed 3 bases from V and 4 bases from J, with 10 bases in between. Germline V CDR1 and CDR2: MNHEY, SMNVEV (reference sequence). The CDR3 totals 13 residues.

The chain has TRBV5-1 and TRBJ1-1; 9 bases are a match to TRBD1. Germline V gives CDR1 SGHRS, CDR2 YFSETQ. Trimming removed 3 bases from V and 1 base from J; junction bases left unmatched: 13. The length of the CDR3 is 18 residues. CDR3 in DNA: TGCGCCAGCAGCTCTGCGGTTGCCTGGGGACAGGGGAACACTGAAGCTTTCTTT. Translating it yields CASSSAVAWGQGNTEAFF.

This chain uses TRBV27 with TRBJ2-1; 12 nucleotides agree with TRBD2. Unmatched junction bases numbered 17, after V lost 8 bases and J lost 6 bases. CDR1 is MNHEY, CDR2 SMNVEV, per germline (reference sequence). The CDR3 consists of 18 residues. The chain's CDR3 is CASVRLAGVVAIRNEQFF. CDR3 coding DNA: TGTGCCAGCGTTAGACTAGCGGGAGTTGTCGCGATTCGCAATGAGCAGTTCTTC.

CDR3 residues: CAISAIPSGGTRYEQYF. As DNA, the CDR3 is TGTGCCATCAGTGCTATTCCTAGCGGGGGGACCAGGTACGAGCAGTACTTC. The chain links TRBV10-3 to TRBJ2-7; 11 bases are shared with TRBD2. The CDR3 length is 17 residues. The germline CDR1 and CDR2 sequences are ENHRY and SYGVKD. After removal of 4 bases from V and 4 bases from J, the junction contained 12 bases not matched to a gene.

The J gene is TRBJ1-1, the V gene TRBV5-4, with a tentative D call TRBD1 (5 bases). CDR1 is SGHNT, CDR2 YYREEE, per germline (reference sequence). With 6 bases removed from V and 3 bases from J, the gap between germline ends came to 15 bases. CDR3 length equals 14 residues. This chain's CDR3 is CASNAGGPHTEAFF. CDR3 nucleotide sequence: TGTGCCAGCAACGCGGGGGGACCTCACACTGAAGCTTTCTTT.

This chain connects TRBV20-1 to TRBJ1-6; tentatively, D is TRBD1 (5 bases). The germline V gene has CDR1 DFQATT and CDR2 SNEGSKA (reference sequence). The length of the CDR3 is 15 residues. Trimming took off 6 bases at V and 4 bases at J, with 16 bases between the two ends. The CDR3 DNA reads TGCAGTGCCGGGCGCGGGGCTTCTTATAATTCACCCCTCCACTTT. Its translation is CSAGRGASYNSPLHF.

This clonotype showed up just once. The chain links TRBV10-3 to TRBJ2-3, with a weak D call TRBD1 (6 bases). Between the trimmed V and J ends, which lost 3 bases and 4 bases, there was a span of 11 bases. The CDR3 has 14 amino acids. Germline CDR1 reads ENHRY; CDR2 reads SYGVKD. CDR3 in amino acids: CAISDGGRPDTQYF. In nucleotides, the CDR3 is TGTGCCATCAGTGATGGGGGCCGCCCAGATACGCAGTATTTT.

Concerning this clonotype itself: An end of the junction differs from the germline gene, which may be a read error. The chain has TRBV19 and TRBJ2-7; no clear D gene. The CDR3 is 12 residues long. Germline assignment: CDR1 LNHDA and CDR2 SQIVND (reference sequence). CDR3 in DNA: TGTGCCAGTAGTTCCCCCAGCGACGAGCAGTATTTC. Translating gives CASSSPSDEQYF. Full variable domain (outside the CDR3, taken from reference TRBV19 and TRBJ2-7): DGGITQSPKYLFRKEGQNVTLSCEQNLNHDAMYWYRQDPGQGLRLIYYSQIVNDFQKGDIAEGYSVSREKKESFPLTVTSAQKNPTAFYLCASSSPSDEQYFGPGTRLTVT.

V and J are TRBV29-1 and TRBJ2-1, with 11 bases that match TRBD1. The CDR3 is 15 residues long. V dropped 2 bases and J dropped 9; count of bases not matched to a gene: 9. Germline lookup yields CDR1 SQVTM and CDR2 ANQGSEA. The CDR3 DNA reads TGCAGCGTTGAATCTCGGACAGGGGGCCGGGGTGAGCAGTTCTTC. Amino acids: CSVESRTGGRGEQFF.

This clonotype was found a few times. The V gene is TRBV20-1, the J gene TRBJ2-2; D is ambiguous. CDR3 length equals 16 residues. The V gene's germline CDR1 is DFQATT and CDR2 SNEGSKA (reference sequence). Trimming shortened V by 0 bases and J by 4 bases, and 15 bases separated the two germline ends. The CDR3 sequence is CSARDSGRLTTGELFF. CDR3 DNA sequence: TGCAGTGCTAGAGATTCGGGCAGGTTGACCACCGGGGAGCTGTTTTTT.

This clonotype has a handful of counts. The chain couples TRBV28 to TRBJ2-2; 8 nucleotides match TRBD1. The CDR3 totals 15 residues. In germline, CDR1 is MDHEN, CDR2 SYDVKM. With 1 base clipped from V and 5 bases from J, the junction kept 3 bases outside the gene matches. CDR3 loop: CASSLSQGATGELFF. DNA for the CDR3: TGTGCCAGCAGTTTATCTCAGGGGGCTACCGGGGAGCTGTTTTTT.